The 20 T cell receptor beta chains given below trace back to one sample, sequenced in a study of beta chain features in type 1 diabetes. The isolated RNA, all of it, was reverse transcribed, so expressed TCRB transcripts were what got sequenced. Data came from immunoSEQ multiplex PCR; TCRdb stores just in-frame clones and leaves some out. The sample holds roughly 610,000 clones, around 15% seen once. Sequenced input: naive CD4+ T cells from blood. All receptors come from a man between 18 and 29 years old in good health.

This clone was counted between two and nine times. This chain joins TRBV7-9 and TRBJ2-7; possible D gene TRBD2, 5 bases. The CDR3 contains 16 residues. From germline, CDR1 is SEHNR and CDR2 FQNEAQ (reference sequence). Trimming took off 0 bases at V and 2 bases at J, with 14 bases between the two ends. This CDR3 is CASSLALASGTYEQYF. Here the CDR3 DNA reads TGTGCCAGCAGCTTAGCTTTAGCGTCGGGAACCTACGAGCAGTACTTC. Supplemented by reference TRBV7-9 and TRBJ2-7, the full variable domain reads DTGVSQNPRHKITKRGQNVTFRCDPISEHNRLYWYRQTLGQGPEFLTYFQNEAQLEKSRLLSDRFSAERPKGSFSTLEIQRTEQGDSAMYLCASSLALASGTYEQYFGPGTRLTVT.

The DNA of the CDR3 is TGTGCCTCGAAAGGCCCGGCGGATACGCAGTATTTT. This encodes CASKGPADTQYF. The chain combines TRBV6-4 with TRBJ2-3; D remains unclear. Trimming removed 11 bases at V and 6 bases at J, with 15 bases between. The CDR3 has 12 amino acids. The germline CDR1 and CDR2 sequences are MRHNA and SNTAGT.

This clone showed up just a few times. The chain links TRBV6-1 to TRBJ1-4; D is possibly TRBD1 (5 bases). Germline V CDR1 and CDR2: MNHNS, SASEGT. V gave up 1 base and J gave up 10 bases, with 10 bases separating them. This CDR3 has 13 residues. In nucleotides, the CDR3 is TGTGCCAGCAGTGAAGAGAACGGGGGAAAACTGTTTTTT. Translating it yields CASSEENGGKLFF.

A few counts support this clone. The rearrangement links TRBV27 to TRBJ1-1, with D perhaps matching TRBD1 (5 bases). The CDR3 runs to 14 residues. From germline, CDR1 is MNHEY and CDR2 SMNVEV (reference sequence). The ends were cut back, 3 bases at V and 1 base at J, with 9 bases in the middle. CDR3 residues: CASSFTRGNTEAFF. CDR3 nucleotides: TGTGCCAGCAGTTTTACAAGGGGGAACACTGAAGCTTTCTTT.

Only a few counts were recorded for this clone. The chain combines TRBV5-4 with TRBJ2-3; 9 positions match TRBD2. The CDR3 loop spans 16 amino acids. Germline CDR1 is SGHNT and CDR2 is YYREEE (reference sequence). V trimming: 4 bases; J trimming: 6 bases; junction bases outside the gene matches: 12. The CDR3 nucleotides are TGTGCCAGCAGCCCCAGGGATAGCGGGAGAGCGGATACGCAGTATTTT. Its translation: CASSPRDSGRADTQYF.

The chain uses TRBV7-2 and TRBJ1-3, with D unresolved. Germline values: CDR1 SGHTA, CDR2 FQGNSA. The V end was cut by 3 bases, the J end by 3 bases, with 12 bases between. This CDR3 comprises 15 residues. CDR3: CASSFQATVGNTIYF. The CDR3 bases are TGTGCCAGCAGCTTCCAGGCAACGGTTGGAAACACCATATATTTT.

The rearrangement links TRBV25-1 to TRBJ2-6; the D is unclear. The germline gives CDR1 MGHDK, CDR2 SYGVNS. V lost 4 bases and J 4 bases, leaving 17 bases between the germline ends. The CDR3 loop spans 17 amino acids. CDR3 sequence: CASSVPGLRFGANVLTF. The CDR3 coding sequence is TGTGCCAGCAGTGTGCCGGGTTTACGGTTCGGGGCCAACGTCCTGACTTTC.

The V call is TRBV2, the J call TRBJ2-3; a possible D gene is TRBD2 (5 bases). V was pared by 6 bases and J by 3 bases, with 13 bases between. Looked up from germline, CDR1 is SNHLY and CDR2 is FYNNEI. This CDR3 region has 14 residues. In nucleotides, the CDR3 is TGTGCCAGCAGGACTAATCAAGGGACAGATACGCAGTATTTT. Translated, it gives CASRTNQGTDTQYF.

This clone occurred once. The chain employs TRBV5-1 and TRBJ2-7; D call uncertain. The CDR3 is 13 residues long. Trimming took off 6 bases at V and 2 bases at J, with 12 bases between the two ends. From germline, CDR1 is SGHRS and CDR2 YFSETQ. In DNA form, the CDR3 reads TGCGCCAGCAACAAGGGTTTCCCCTACGAGCAGTACTTC. Protein sequence: CASNKGFPYEQYF. The entire variable domain, with the rest obtained from reference TRBV5-1 and TRBJ2-7, is as follows: KAGVTQTPRYLIKTRGQQVTLSCSPISGHRSVSWYQQTPGQGLQFLFEYFSETQRNKGNFPGRFSGRQFSNSRSEMNVSTLELGDSALYLCASNKGFPYEQYFGPGTRLTVT.

This clone came up a few times. The chain employs TRBV29-1 and TRBJ2-1, with D hard to call. The CDR3 loop spans 12 amino acids. Trimming took off 8 bases at V and 7 bases at J, with 15 bases between the two ends. Germline loops: CDR1 SQVTM, CDR2 ANQGSEA. Here the CDR3 reads CSSQPGLNEQFF. DNA for the CDR3: TGCAGCTCTCAACCGGGTCTGAATGAGCAGTTCTTC.

The V gene is TRBV15, the J gene TRBJ2-7, with TRBD1 identical over 8 bases. V lost 2 bases, J lost 4 bases, and 10 bases stayed unmatched. This CDR3 is 16 amino acids long. CDR1 LNHNV and CDR2 YYDKDF come from the germline V gene (reference sequence). The CDR3 DNA reads TGTGCCACCAGCAGAATCGGACAGGGATACTTTTACGAGCAGTACTTC. It is translated as CATSRIGQGYFYEQYF. The whole variable domain, remainder taken from reference TRBV15 and TRBJ2-7, is DAMVIQNPRYQVTQFGKPVTLSCSQTLNHNVMYWYQQKSSQAPKLLFHYYDKDFNNEADTPDNFQSRRPNTSFCFLDIRSPGLGDTAMYLCATSRIGQGYFYEQYFGPGTRLTVT.

This clone was observed a handful of times. Other DNA variants within this sample encode the same CDR3. This chain links TRBV5-1 with TRBJ2-2; D uncertain. V shed 0 bases and J shed 1 base, with 4 bases lying between them. Germline V lookup: CDR1 SGHRS, CDR2 YFSETQ. CDR3 length equals 14 residues. CDR3 nucleotides: TGCGCCAGCAGCTTGGGGCTGAACACCGGGGAGCTGTTTTTT. Translated, it gives CASSLGLNTGELFF.

This clone was seen a handful of times. J is TRBJ2-7 and V is TRBV27, with D perhaps TRBD2 (6 bases). Trimming removed 6 bases from V and 4 bases from J, with 16 bases in between. The CDR3 covers 14 residues. The germline V gene encodes CDR1 MNHEY and CDR2 SMNVEV (reference sequence). CDR3 coding DNA: TGTGCCAGCAGCCAGGGACTGGATCGTTACGAGCAGTACTTC. This codes for CASSQGLDRYEQYF.

The CDR3 loop is CASSLKTGAARNQPQHF. In nucleotides, the CDR3 is TGTGCCAGTAGCCTAAAGACAGGGGCCGCCAGGAATCAGCCCCAGCATTTT. This chain links TRBV19 with TRBJ1-5; TRBD1 matches at 8 bases. The length of the CDR3 is 17 residues. V was clipped by 6 bases and J by 4 bases; unmatched bases: 14. CDR1 LNHDA and CDR2 SQIVND come from the germline V gene (reference sequence).

As DNA, the CDR3 is TGTGCCAGCAGCCGGCGCTGGGCTAGCGGGGGACAAGAGACCCAGTACTTC. Translation gives CASSRRWASGGQETQYF. The rearrangement links TRBV14 to TRBJ2-5; TRBD2 matches at 10 bases. J lost 2 bases, V lost 4 bases, and 10 bases had no gene match. The CDR3 has 17 amino acids. Germline CDR1 is SGHDN and CDR2 is FVKESK.

This chain uses TRBV7-9 with TRBJ1-2; D is possibly TRBD1 (6 bases). Germline CDR1 is SEHNR and CDR2 is FQNEAQ (reference sequence). Between the trimmed V and J ends, which lost 5 bases and 2 bases, there was a span of 15 bases. The CDR3 runs to 15 residues. The CDR3 loop reads CASSQAGAGNYGYTF. The DNA for the CDR3 is TGTGCCAGCAGCCAAGCAGGGGCCGGGAACTATGGCTACACCTTC.

The rearrangement links TRBV4-2 to TRBJ1-2, with 12 bases aligning to TRBD1. CDR1 is LGHNA, CDR2 YNFKEQ, per germline. This CDR3 is built from 16 residues. Germline trimming cut 4 bases from V and 5 bases from J; bases unmatched to any gene: 8. Written as DNA, the CDR3 is TGTGCCAGCAGCCCTACAAGGGACAGGGGGCCTTATGGCTACACCTTC. It encodes CASSPTRDRGPYGYTF.

This clone was detected a few times. Other nucleotide sequences from this sample produce the same CDR3. The chain carries TRBV10-3 and TRBJ2-1; possibly TRBD2 for D (5 bases). The CDR3 is 12 residues long. Germline V CDR1 and CDR2: ENHRY, SYGVKD. The V gene lost 0 bases and the J gene lost 9 bases, with 6 bases spanning the gap. The CDR3, as DNA: TGTGCCATCAGTGAGTCTCGGGGTGAGCAGTTCTTC. This encodes CAISESRGEQFF.

The chain employs TRBV2 and TRBJ2-5, with D possibly TRBD2 on 5 matching bases. V was cut by 8 bases and J by 5 bases, with 21 bases left in between. Germline CDR1 reads SNHLY; CDR2 reads FYNNEI. The CDR3 contains 15 residues. CDR3 in DNA: TGTGCCAGCGGACGCTACTATCGGACTGCGGAGACCCAGTACTTC. This translates into CASGRYYRTAETQYF. Supplemented by reference TRBV2 and TRBJ2-5, the full variable domain reads EPEVTQTPSHQVTQMGQEVILRCVPISNHLYFYWYRQILGQKVEFLVSFYNNEISEKSEIFDDQFSVERPDGSNFTLKIRSTKLEDSAMYFCASGRYYRTAETQYFGPGTRLLVL.

This clone was recorded a few times. V usage is TRBV25-1 and J usage is TRBJ1-1, with D tentatively TRBD1 (5 bases). This CDR3 contains 17 residues. Germline values: CDR1 MGHDK, CDR2 SYGVNS. Trimming cost V 1 base and J 0 bases, with 15 bases left between them. The CDR3 DNA is TGTGCCAGCAGTGAATTAAGGGGCGCTAACATGAACACTGAAGCTTTCTTT. It is translated as CASSELRGANMNTEAFF.